The rows below give T cell receptor beta chains drawn from one sample of a study of T cell repertoires in breast cancer. TCRdb used MiXCR to reprocess the emulsion pairing reads, holding one entry per CDR3 protein. The sample holds tens of thousands of distinct CDR3 sequences, roughly 44% seen once. Sequenced input: CD8+ T cells. These TCRs come from a pool of human donors with breast cancer or a healthy control (not recorded which). CDR3s leave out the opening cysteine and the closing phenylalanine or tryptophan.

>TRBV11-2
ASSIESSYNSPLH
>TRBV6-1
ASSPVALSTEAF
>TRBV20-1
SARTSEGFYEQF
>TRBV24-1
ATSASDREDTQY
>TRBV6-1
ASSEADPGGGLYEQY
>TRBV2
ATRGGYRETQY
>TRBV7-2
ASSLDSSNQPQH
>TRBV5-1
ASSLDRANTEAF
>TRBV6-1
ASSYLSAGGEQY
>TRBV11-2
ASSLGDRDADTQY
>TRBV20-1
SASSGGLGKLF
>TRBV20-1
SATGGLGTEAF
>TRBV7-9
ASSLMTGDETQY
>TRBV7-2
ASSSRQGAYNEQF
>TRBV19
ASTQDLGYQPQH
>TRBV20-1
SAGIGEQF
>TRBV29-1
SSSRQGAEAF